What follows are 25 T cell receptor beta chains derived from one specimen sequenced in a study of blood T cell repertoires in COVID-19 (dated by TCRdb to the early 2020s). Library construction relied on the immunoSEQ multiplex PCR assay. What TCRdb holds here is the immuneACCESS table cut down to in-frame rearrangements. Part of the clones is not present; checked against another copy, under half of the missing clones reflect an unresolved V gene, and the others are unexplained. The sample table lists 80,000 to 95,000 clones, 80% to 90% of them with a count of one. Roughly 15% of the sample comes from the top ten. The source material was peripheral blood. The receptors were sampled from a human donor in a cohort sampled during active COVID-19.

This clone was picked up a small number of times. The CDR3 bases are TGTGCCAGCAAAATGACTGCTACTGAAGCTTTCTTT. Protein: CASKMTATEAFF. The rearrangement joins TRBV7-9 to TRBJ1-1, with D unresolved. This CDR3 spans 12 amino acids. V shed 7 bases and J shed 5 bases, with 11 bases lying between them. Germline CDR1 and CDR2: SEHNR and FQNEAQ (reference sequence). Together with reference TRBV7-9 and TRBJ1-1, the CDR3 gives the full variable domain: DTGVSQNPRHKITKRGQNVTFRCDPISEHNRLYWYRQTLGQGPEFLTYFQNEAQLEKSRLLSDRFSAERPKGSFSTLEIQRTEQGDSAMYLCASKMTATEAFFGQGTRLTVV.

The gene calls are TRBV7-3 and TRBJ1-6; 10 positions match TRBD1. CDR3 length: 15 residues. CDR1 SGHTA and CDR2 FQGTGA come from the germline V gene. V lost 5 bases, J lost 7 bases, and 5 bases stayed unmatched. DNA of the CDR3: TGTGCCAGCAGCCGGGACAGGGGCGCCAATTCACCCCTCCACTTT. Protein product: CASSRDRGANSPLHF.

This clone was counted a few times. V gene TRBV28 combines with J gene TRBJ2-6; 8 bases agree with TRBD1. Losses at the gene ends were 7 bases for V and 2 bases for J; bases not matched to a gene: 16. This CDR3 comprises 19 residues. The germline V gene encodes CDR1 MDHEN and CDR2 SYDVKM. In DNA, the CDR3 is TGTGCCAGCATTTCACCCAGGGGCAGGGGGCGAGCTGGGGCCAACGTCCTGACTTTC. It translates to CASISPRGRGRAGANVLTF.

This clone was counted a few times. This sample also contains other DNA sequences that code for the same CDR3. The chain uses TRBV3-1 (or the pseudogene TRBV3-2) and TRBJ1-5, with D possibly matching TRBD1 (5 bases). V dropped 6 bases and J dropped 1 base, with 10 bases sitting between them. Germline assignment: CDR1 LGHDT and CDR2 YNNKEL (reference sequence). This CDR3 comprises 14 residues. The CDR3 coding sequence is TGTGCCAGCAGTACGGGGGACAGCAATCAGCCCCAGCATTTT. Residues: CASSTGDSNQPQHF.

CDR3 residues: CASSLGAGAGNTIYF. The CDR3 nucleotides are TGTGCCAGCAGCTTAGGAGCAGGGGCTGGAAACACCATATATTTT. The chain recombines TRBV7-8 with TRBJ1-3; perhaps TRBD1 as D (6 bases). CDR3 length: 15 amino acids. Per germline, CDR1 SGHVS and CDR2 FQNEAQ. Trimming cost V 1 base and J 2 bases, with 9 bases left between them.

This clone was seen just once. The rearrangement uses TRBV28 and TRBJ1-2; TRBD1 matches at 10 bases. Germline CDR1 and CDR2: MDHEN and SYDVKM. V shed 2 bases and J 6 bases; nucleotides not matched to a gene: 0. This CDR3 has 13 amino acids. The CDR3, as DNA: TGTGCCAGCAGTTTAGGGACAGGGGATGGCTACACCTTC. Protein sequence: CASSLGTGDGYTF.

The chain carries TRBV3-1 (or the pseudogene TRBV3-2) and TRBJ2-7; TRBD1 is a possible D gene (6 bases). Between the trimmed V and J ends, which lost 1 base and 2 bases, there was a span of 9 bases. The CDR3 sequence is 14 residues long. From germline, CDR1 is LGHDT and CDR2 YNNKEL (reference sequence). CDR3 loop: CASSQGGQPYEQYF. The CDR3 DNA sequence: TGTGCCAGCAGCCAAGGGGGACAACCCTACGAGCAGTACTTC.

This rearrangement joins TRBV7-8 to TRBJ1-1; 7 nucleotides line up with TRBD1. CDR3 length: 12 amino acids. The ends lost 5 bases at V and 3 bases at J; junction bases unmatched: 0. Germline lookup yields CDR1 SGHVS and CDR2 FQNEAQ. DNA for the CDR3: TGTGCCAGCAGCGACAGGGACACTGAAGCTTTCTTT. Translating it yields CASSDRDTEAFF.

In its sample, this clone was seen a few times. The chain joins TRBV27 to TRBJ2-7, with unresolved D. CDR1 and CDR2 (germline): MNHEY, SMNVEV (reference sequence). The CDR3 length is 15 residues. The V end lost 6 bases, the J end lost 7 bases, and 22 bases lay between the germline ends. CDR3 amino acids: CASSTSSFGSGEQYF. CDR3 nucleotides: TGTGCCAGCAGCACAAGCAGCTTCGGCTCAGGAGAGCAGTACTTC.

The chain recombines TRBV7-2 with TRBJ2-2; 9 positions match TRBD1. V trimming: 6 bases; J trimming: 6 bases; junction bases outside the gene matches: 8. Germline lookup yields CDR1 SGHTA and CDR2 FQGNSA. The CDR3 runs to 15 residues. The CDR3 reads CASRPGTGSPGELFF. In nucleotides, the CDR3 is TGTGCCAGCAGACCCGGGACAGGGTCTCCCGGGGAGCTGTTTTTT. Supplemented by reference TRBV7-2 and TRBJ2-2, the full variable domain reads GAGVSQSPSNKVTEKGKDVELRCDPISGHTALYWYRQSLGQGLEFLIYFQGNSAPDKSGLPSDRFSAERTGGSVSTLTIQRTQQEDSAVYLCASRPGTGSPGELFFGEGSRLTVL.

The table lists this clone with a few counts. The rearrangement joins TRBV19 to TRBJ1-6; 7 bases line up with TRBD1. The CDR3 is 14 amino acids. V was pared by 5 bases and J by 11 bases, with 9 bases of the junction left unmatched. Germline loops: CDR1 LNHDA, CDR2 SQIVND (reference sequence). The CDR3: CASSPGQVWPPLHF. The CDR3 DNA is TGTGCCAGTAGTCCCGGACAGGTTTGGCCACCCCTCCACTTT.

The CDR3 DNA follows: TGCGCCAGCAGCTCCGAGGCGGGGGTTCCTAGCACAGATACGCAGTATTTT. Translating gives CASSSEAGVPSTDTQYF. The chain has TRBV5-1 and TRBJ2-3; TRBD2 agrees at 7 bases. Germline lookup yields CDR1 SGHRS and CDR2 YFSETQ. The CDR3 has 17 residues. J gave up 0 bases and V 3 bases, and 10 bases lay outside the gene matches.

The CDR3 nucleotides read TGTGCCAGCAGTTTTGGGGACAGGGCCCTAACAGATACGCAGTATTTT. Amino acid sequence: CASSFGDRALTDTQYF. The chain couples TRBV6-5 to TRBJ2-3; 9 bases are shared with TRBD1. Trimming at V came to 4 bases and at J to 3 bases, leaving 8 bases not matched to a gene. Germline V gives CDR1 MNHEY, CDR2 SVGAGI. This CDR3 is built from 16 residues.

This sequence joins TRBV7-8 and TRBJ1-5; 7 positions match TRBD1. With 1 base clipped from V and 9 bases from J, the junction kept 3 bases outside the gene matches. Germline V gives CDR1 SGHVS, CDR2 FQNEAQ. This CDR3 spans 13 amino acids. CDR3 amino acids: CASSLGGGAPQHF. In DNA, the CDR3 is TGTGCCAGCAGCTTAGGAGGGGGCGCGCCCCAGCATTTT. Full variable domain (outside the CDR3, taken from reference TRBV7-8 and TRBJ1-5): GAGVSQSPRYKVAKRGQDVALRCDPISGHVSLFWYQQALGQGPEFLTYFQNEAQLDKSGLPSDRFFAERPEGSVSTLKIQRTQQEDSAVYLCASSLGGGAPQHFGDGTRLSIL.

The chain has TRBV2 and TRBJ2-5; tentative D call: TRBD2 (6 bases). Germline V gene lookup returns CDR1 SNHLY and CDR2 FYNNEI. V was trimmed by 3 bases and J by 7 bases, leaving 6 bases between them. This CDR3 spans 11 amino acids. The CDR3 sequence is CASSEEGTQYF. CDR3 nucleotide sequence: TGTGCCAGCAGTGAGGAGGGGACCCAGTACTTC. The variable domain in full, completed from reference TRBV2 and TRBJ2-5, reads EPEVTQTPSHQVTQMGQEVILRCVPISNHLYFYWYRQILGQKVEFLVSFYNNEISEKSEIFDDQFSVERPDGSNFTLKIRSTKLEDSAMYFCASSEEGTQYFGPGTRLLVL.

The genes are TRBV7-2 and TRBJ1-1; possibly TRBD1 for D (5 bases). V lost 5 bases, J lost 1 base, and 8 bases lay in between. CDR1 SGHTA and CDR2 FQGNSA come from the germline V gene. CDR3 length: 13 amino acids. CDR3: CASSRQRNTEAFF. The CDR3 nucleotides are TGTGCCAGCAGCCGACAGAGGAACACTGAAGCTTTCTTT.

V and J are TRBV5-1 and TRBJ2-2, with D perhaps TRBD1 (6 bases). CDR1 and CDR2 from the germline V gene are SGHRS and YFSETQ. The ends were cut back, 2 bases at V and 1 base at J, with 9 bases in the middle. This CDR3 is 15 amino acids long. The CDR3 sequence: CASSFGQMNTGELFF. The CDR3 DNA follows: TGCGCCAGCAGCTTCGGACAGATGAACACCGGGGAGCTGTTTTTT.

This clone was seen once. The chain uses TRBV3-1 (or the pseudogene TRBV3-2) and TRBJ1-5, with D possibly being TRBD1 (5 bases). This CDR3 contains 15 residues. The ends were cut back, 4 bases at V and 0 bases at J, with 10 bases in the middle. Germline lookup yields CDR1 LGHDT and CDR2 YNNKEL (reference sequence). CDR3 amino acids: CASSLGGVSNQPQHF. The CDR3 nucleotides are TGTGCCAGCAGCCTCGGGGGAGTTAGCAATCAGCCCCAGCATTTT.

This clone came up once. The gene calls are TRBV5-1 and TRBJ2-5; TRBD1 is a possible D gene (6 bases). With 4 bases removed from V and 1 base from J, the gap between germline ends came to 11 bases. CDR1 SGHRS and CDR2 YFSETQ come from the germline V gene. The CDR3 sequence is 14 residues long. The CDR3 nucleotides read TGCGCCAGCAGCCGGACAGTTTCCCAAGAGACCCAGTACTTC. It codes for CASSRTVSQETQYF.

CDR3 in amino acids: CASSPREGATNEKLFF. CDR3 DNA: TGTGCCAGCAGCCCCCGGGAGGGAGCAACTAATGAAAAACTGTTTTTT. The V and J genes are TRBV28 and TRBJ1-4; D is ambiguous. The V end was cut by 6 bases, the J end by 0 bases, with 14 bases between. The germline gives CDR1 MDHEN, CDR2 SYDVKM. The CDR3 has 16 amino acids.

V gene TRBV19 combines with J gene TRBJ2-7, with TRBD1 matching over 10 bases. The trim removed 7 bases at V and 4 bases at J, leaving 10 bases unmatched. The CDR3 is made up of 15 amino acids. CDR1 and CDR2 (germline): LNHDA, SQIVND (reference sequence). The CDR3 here is CASTSGTGVPYEQYF. The DNA of the CDR3 is TGTGCCAGTACCTCCGGGACAGGGGTTCCTTACGAGCAGTACTTC. Full variable domain (outside the CDR3, taken from reference TRBV19 and TRBJ2-7): DGGITQSPKYLFRKEGQNVTLSCEQNLNHDAMYWYRQDPGQGLRLIYYSQIVNDFQKGDIAEGYSVSREKKESFPLTVTSAQKNPTAFYLCASTSGTGVPYEQYFGPGTRLTVT.

This clone was seen a single time. V gene TRBV29-1 combines with J gene TRBJ2-3; tentative D call: TRBD1 (6 bases). The CDR3 extends over 14 amino acids. Trimming removed 4 bases at V and 3 bases at J, with 14 bases between. From germline, CDR1 is SQVTM and CDR2 ANQGSEA. CDR3 coding DNA: TGCAGCGTTGGTTGGCAGGGGAATACAGATACGCAGTATTTT. Translating it yields CSVGWQGNTDTQYF.

The rearrangement uses TRBV18 and TRBJ1-2; TRBD1 is a possible D gene (5 bases). The CDR3 extends over 13 amino acids. V lost 6 bases to trimming and J lost 4 bases, with 12 bases between them. Germline values: CDR1 KGHSH, CDR2 LQKENI. The CDR3 region is CASSTDGAYGYTF. The CDR3 DNA reads TGTGCCAGCTCGACCGATGGGGCCTATGGCTACACCTTC.

The chain links TRBV2 to TRBJ2-6; 9 bases fit TRBD2. The germline gives CDR1 SNHLY, CDR2 FYNNEI. Trimming cost V 11 bases and J 2 bases; bases outside gene matches: 4. The CDR3 totals 14 residues. CDR3 sequence reads: CAARTSAGANVLTF. CDR3 DNA sequence: TGTGCCGCCCGGACTAGCGCTGGGGCCAACGTCCTGACTTTC. The entire variable domain, with the rest obtained from reference TRBV2 and TRBJ2-6, is as follows: EPEVTQTPSHQVTQMGQEVILRCVPISNHLYFYWYRQILGQKVEFLVSFYNNEISEKSEIFDDQFSVERPDGSNFTLKIRSTKLEDSAMYFCAARTSAGANVLTFGAGSRLTVL.

The chain employs TRBV9 and TRBJ2-2; D may be TRBD1 (6 bases). Trimming cost V 2 bases and J 0 bases, with 11 bases left between them. Germline V gene lookup returns CDR1 SGDLS and CDR2 YYNGEE. This CDR3 is 16 amino acids long. In DNA form, the CDR3 reads TGTGCCAGCAGCGTGGCACAGGGTGCGAACACCGGGGAGCTGTTTTTT. Amino acid sequence: CASSVAQGANTGELFF.